This T cell receptor beta chain came from a study of CD4 T cell repertoires in COVID-19. Mild-to-severe COVID-19 survivors were the donors. The memory T cells were sequenced right after ex vivo isolation, without culture. In the case of this clone: Its specificity is not known.

Sequencing used immunoSEQ multiplex PCR; TCRdb keeps in-frame clones, though not all of them. The sample holds about 75,000 clones, about four fifths seen once. General study results and limits: Two or all three memory subsets shared several highly expanded SARS-CoV-2-reactive clonotypes. In SARS-CoV and/or HKU1 spike cultures, between roughly 6 and 27% of SARS-CoV-2 clonotypes reappeared.

This sample comprised CD4+ T cells from peripheral blood, obtained after recovery from COVID-19. The receptor comes from a human donor who had COVID-19.

Here the CDR3 reads CASSSGRQNYGYTF. The CDR3 bases are TGTGCCAGCAGTTCGGGGCGGCAAAACTATGGCTACACCTTC. The rearrangement uses TRBV6-5 and TRBJ1-2, with D perhaps TRBD1 (5 bases). Trimming removed 4 bases at V and 2 bases at J, with 11 bases between. The CDR3 loop spans 14 amino acids. Germline CDR1 is MNHEY and CDR2 is SVGAGI.